What follows is one TCR beta chain and its context. What this receptor recognizes is not known. No clone much larger than this one lies a single base away; base qualities are absent. These data originate in a study of molecular identifiers for immune sequencing clone quantification listed by TCRdb under 2018. With respect to the entire study: For a replicate experiment, the RNA from either about 20,000 or 100,000 naive CD8 T cells was divided into five aliquots, and four of those aliquots went on to sequencing. CD8 T cells were used in a methods study to benchmark molecular-identifier clustering-based TCR repertoire sequencing (MIDCIRS) and TCR RNA copy counting. Here is what the overall study found, with its caveats: Spiked-in Jurkat TCR RNA (approximately 10 copies' worth), which is not part of the donor repertoire, was contained in the naive libraries. Modeling estimated about 3 recovered TCR RNA copies per cell, compared with approximately 10 by digital PCR, which implies roughly 30% capture efficiency. In CMV-specific effector cells, clones with more than 20 RNA copies contained over 97% of molecules, whereas in naive cells such clones contained under 1% of molecules. A single cell's worth of spiked-in Jurkat TCR RNA was reported detectable even among some 920,000 naive CD8 T cells. Without barcode sub-clustering, chimeric consensus sequences inflated TCR diversity; chimeras reached as high as 47%. The sizes of highly expanded clones could end up underestimated when identical TCR molecules share a barcode.

Libraries were built with PCR. The listed sequencing device is NextSeq 500. Bulk TCR libraries were generated as previously described, with the TCR primers listed in Table S5 used. Purification of total RNA was performed with the Qiagen AllPrep DNA/RNA kit. Before analysis, reads from multiple sequencing runs of one library were combined. As for how the authors treated the data: Reads were retained only if their TCR constant sequence matched exactly, and those retained reads were trimmed to 150 nt and grouped according to their 12-nt molecular barcodes. Reads inside each barcode group were sub-clustered using a 15% Levenshtein threshold, and a quality-weighted consensus sequence was constructed for each RNA molecule. Non-functional sequences were removed, as were lower-count sequences one edit away from another. Based on fitting two negative binomial distributions, any barcode sub-cluster with under 20% of the maximum read count was discarded. The public sequencing data were trimmed at Q25 with fastp and processed into clonotypes with MiXCR by TCRdb, which kept only in-frame beta chains. Every CDR3 protein is listed once, alongside the most common genes and DNA of its rows. The V and J calls here are based on TCRdb, not the publication. This sample is represented by about 500,000 distinct CDR3 sequences; under 30% of them were singletons. The ten largest clonotypes hold around 0.78% of the sample.

Naive CD8 T cell libraries were made from 20,000 to 1,000,000 sorted cells using 10%, 30% or 50% of purified RNA. Naive CD8 T cells were FACS-sorted as CD8+CD4-CCR7+CD45RA+ on a BD FACSAria II into RLT Plus buffer. Detection sensitivity was tested by spiking Jurkat RNA equal to roughly ten TCR copies' worth into samples containing about 20,000-1,000,000 naive CD8 T cells. Enrichment of CD8 T cells was done with RosetteSep CD8+ T Cell Enrichment Cocktail plus Ficoll-Paque, and ACK red cell lysis came afterward. Cut back by 2 bases and 1 base, the V and J ends lie 17 bases apart. The CDR3 sequence holds 16 residues, the cysteine and phenylalanine included. Only the CDR3 DNA stays, 48 bases, in frame from base 1. Via the germline V gene (reference sequence), CDR1 is GTSNPN and CDR2 SVGIG.

The sequenced material came from naive CD8+ T cells from blood, with Jurkat cell RNA spiked in. The sample's cell subset or site, from its label and the paper: FACS-sorted CD8+CD4-CCR7+CD45RA+ naive T cells. The TCR comes from a human donor in good health. Some libraries in this study had Jurkat cell RNA spiked in. Rearrangement joined TRBV30 to TRBJ1-1, and TRBD1 may be the D gene, going by 6 matching bases. The DNA sequence is as follows: TGTGCCTGGAGTCCAGGAGAAACGACAGGGAACACTGAAGCTTTCTTT. Translated, it gives CAWSPGETTGNTEAFF.